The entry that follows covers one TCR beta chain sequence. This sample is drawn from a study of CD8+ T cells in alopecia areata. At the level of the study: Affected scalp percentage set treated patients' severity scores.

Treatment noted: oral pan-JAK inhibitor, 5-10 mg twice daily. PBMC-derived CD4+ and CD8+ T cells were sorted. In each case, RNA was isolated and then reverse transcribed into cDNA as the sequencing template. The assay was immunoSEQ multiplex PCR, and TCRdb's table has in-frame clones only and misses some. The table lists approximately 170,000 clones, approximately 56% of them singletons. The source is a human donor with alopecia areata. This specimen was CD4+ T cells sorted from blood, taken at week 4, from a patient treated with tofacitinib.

The DNA of the CDR3 is TGTGCCAGCAGCCAAGATTCGAGGGAAATTCAGCCCCAGCATTTT. Its translation is CASSQDSREIQPQHF. V gene TRBV4-2 combines with J gene TRBJ1-5; D is unclear. Trimming took 0 bases from V and 6 from J, leaving 12 bases between them. This CDR3 spans 15 amino acids. CDR1 LGHNA and CDR2 YNFKEQ come from the germline V gene.